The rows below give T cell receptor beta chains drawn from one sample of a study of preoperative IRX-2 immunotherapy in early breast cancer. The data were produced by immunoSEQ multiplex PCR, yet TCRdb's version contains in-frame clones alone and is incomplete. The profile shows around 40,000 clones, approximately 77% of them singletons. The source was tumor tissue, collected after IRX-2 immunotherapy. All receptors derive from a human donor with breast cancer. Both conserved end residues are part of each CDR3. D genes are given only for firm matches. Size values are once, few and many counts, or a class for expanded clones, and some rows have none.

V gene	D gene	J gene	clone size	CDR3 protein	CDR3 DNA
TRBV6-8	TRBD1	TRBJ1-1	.	CASSRTGRNTEAFF	TGTGCCAGCAGTCGGACAGGGAGGAACACTGAAGCTTTCTTT
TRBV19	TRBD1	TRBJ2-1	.	CASSRAGGGTGNEQFF	TGTGCCAGTAGTAGGGCGGGTGGTGGGACAGGCAATGAGCAGTTCTTC
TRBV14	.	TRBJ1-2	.	CASSQGRYGYTF	TGTGCCAGCAGCCAAGGTCGCTATGGCTACACCTTC
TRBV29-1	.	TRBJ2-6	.	CSVVGGAGANVLTF	TGCAGCGTTGTAGGGGGGGCTGGGGCCAACGTCCTGACTTTC
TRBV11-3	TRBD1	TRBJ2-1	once	CASRPHYRGIGNEQFF	TGTGCCAGCAGACCACACTACAGGGGTATAGGCAATGAGCAGTTCTTC
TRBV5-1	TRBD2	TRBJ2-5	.	CASSLGGVLADQETQYF	TGCGCCAGCAGCTTGGGGGGGGTACTAGCGGATCAAGAGACCCAGTACTTC
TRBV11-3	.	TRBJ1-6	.	CASSLGGRVNSPLHF	TGTGCCAGCAGCTTAGGAGGCAGGGTCAATTCACCCCTCCACTTT
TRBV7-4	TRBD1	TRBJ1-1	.	CASSPDRAGGEAFF	TGTGCCAGCAGCCCGGACAGGGCAGGGGGTGAGGCTTTCTTT
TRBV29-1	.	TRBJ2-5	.	CSAAGSQETQYF	TGCAGCGCCGCGGGCAGTCAAGAGACCCAGTACTTC
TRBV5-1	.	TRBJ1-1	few	CASLSGGADTEAFF	TGCGCCAGCCTTAGTGGGGGGGCGGACACTGAAGCTTTCTTT
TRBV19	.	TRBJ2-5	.	CASKDGLQETQYF	TGTGCCAGTAAGGACGGACTCCAAGAGACCCAGTACTTC
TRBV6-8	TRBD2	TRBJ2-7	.	CASSYSAGLGALEQYF	TGTGCCAGCAGTTACTCTGCGGGACTAGGTGCCCTCGAGCAGTACTTC
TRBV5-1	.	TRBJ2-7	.	CASSLAPLDSYEQYF	TGCGCCAGCAGCTTGGCCCCTTTAGACTCCTACGAGCAGTACTTC
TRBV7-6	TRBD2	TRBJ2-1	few	CASSPSLGGGNEQFF	TGTGCCAGCAGCCCGAGTCTAGGCGGGGGCAATGAGCAGTTCTTC
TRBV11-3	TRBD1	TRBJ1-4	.	CASSFLGGQGSSYNEKLFF	TGTGCCAGCAGCTTCTTGGGTGGACAGGGATCCTCCTATAATGAAAAACTGTTTTTT
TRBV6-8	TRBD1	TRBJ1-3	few	CAIRDSSGNTIYF	TGTGCCATCAGGGACAGCTCTGGAAACACCATATATTTT
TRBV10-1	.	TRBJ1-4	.	CASSDTEKLFF	TGCGCCAGCAGTGACACGGAAAAACTGTTTTTT
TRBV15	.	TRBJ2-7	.	CATSNHRAGYEQYF	TGTGCCACCAGCAACCACAGGGCGGGGTACGAGCAGTACTTC
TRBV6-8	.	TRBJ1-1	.	CASRFQGNTEAFF	TGTGCCAGCAGGTTCCAGGGTAACACTGAAGCTTTCTTT
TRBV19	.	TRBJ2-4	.	CASSLGTHDIQYF	TGTGCCAGTAGTCTGGGGACCCATGACATTCAGTACTTC
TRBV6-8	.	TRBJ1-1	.	CASSGRQISEAFF	TGTGCCAGCAGTGGGAGACAGATTTCTGAAGCTTTCTTT
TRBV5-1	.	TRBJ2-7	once	CASSLGDNSYEQYF	TGCGCCAGCAGCTTGGGTGACAACTCCTACGAGCAGTACTTC
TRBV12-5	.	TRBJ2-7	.	CASENGRSRALHEQYF	TGTGCTAGTGAAAACGGCCGGAGCAGGGCCCTCCACGAGCAGTACTTC
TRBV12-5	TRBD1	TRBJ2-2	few	CASGSGTGYTGELFF	TGTGCTAGTGGCTCCGGGACAGGGTACACCGGGGAGCTGTTTTTT
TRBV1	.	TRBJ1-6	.	CASSQARGLGSPLHF	TGCGCCAGCAGCCAAGCAAGGGGGCTGGGTTCACCCCTCCACTTT
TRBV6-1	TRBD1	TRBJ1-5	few	CASSEEWGQGAWQPQHF	TGTGCCAGCAGTGAAGAATGGGGACAGGGGGCATGGCAGCCCCAGCATTTT
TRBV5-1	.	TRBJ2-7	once	CASSLGRGPYEQYF	TGCGCCAGCAGCTTGGGGAGGGGTCCCTACGAGCAGTACTTC
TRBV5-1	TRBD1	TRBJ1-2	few	CASSPRGPTDGYTF	TGCGCCAGCAGCCCAAGGGGGCCAACTGATGGCTACACCTTC
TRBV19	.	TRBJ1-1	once	CASSMGRSNTEAFF	TGTGCCAGTAGTATGGGACGGTCGAACACTGAAGCTTTCTTT
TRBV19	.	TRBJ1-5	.	CASGRRAAYSNQPQHF	TGTGCCAGTGGGAGGAGAGCAGCTTATAGCAATCAGCCCCAGCATTTT
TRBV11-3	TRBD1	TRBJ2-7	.	CASSLQGQGVYEQYF	TGTGCCAGCAGCTTACAGGGACAGGGCGTCTACGAGCAGTACTTC
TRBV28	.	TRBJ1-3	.	CASFGGLGNTIYF	TGTGCCAGCTTCGGGGGGCTAGGAAACACCATATATTTT
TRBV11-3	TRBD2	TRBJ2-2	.	CASSLASGAGELFF	TGTGCCAGCAGCTTGGCCAGCGGGGCCGGGGAGCTGTTTTTT
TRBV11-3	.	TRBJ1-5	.	CASSQASTLRGNQPQHF	TGTGCCAGCAGCCAAGCCTCAACCTTGAGGGGCAATCAGCCCCAGCATTTT
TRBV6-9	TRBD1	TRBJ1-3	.	CASSTTETGLSGNTIYF	TGTGCCAGCAGCACTACCGAGACAGGGTTATCTGGAAACACCATATATTTT